A single sample is the source of the 6 T cell receptor beta chains below, sequenced in a study of shared clonotypes between healthy human individuals. Clones were sequenced by immunoSEQ multiplex PCR, and TCRdb holds only the in-frame ones, with some missing. The sample shows under 1,900,000 clones, 98% of them seen only once. Sample: naive CD4+ T cells sorted from blood. Indicated subset: CD45RA+ positively selected. These receptors were taken from a man between 25 and 39 years old in good health.

The chain joins TRBV10-3 to TRBJ2-3; maybe TRBD2 (5 bases). V lost 5 bases, J lost 1 base, and 7 bases lay in between. The CDR3 consists of 13 residues. Germline V gene data show CDR1 as ENHRY and CDR2 as SYGVKD. CDR3 residues: CAISIGGTDTQYF. The CDR3 bases are TGTGCCATCAGTATCGGGGGCACAGATACGCAGTATTTT.

Note on this clone: Other nucleotide sequences from this sample produce the same CDR3. The J gene is TRBJ1-5, the V gene TRBV15; 9 nucleotides match TRBD1. Germline CDR1 and CDR2: LNHNV and YYDKDF (reference sequence). This CDR3 is built from 15 residues. V lost 2 bases, J lost 2 bases, and 1 base stayed unmatched. CDR3 nucleotides: TGTGCCACCAGCAGAAGGACAGGGGGCAATCAGCCCCAGCATTTT. It codes for CATSRRTGGNQPQHF.

A remark on this clone: The germline gene is not matched at one end of the junction; a read error may be the cause. V usage is TRBV14 and J usage is TRBJ1-4; perhaps TRBD1 as D (5 bases). This CDR3 contains 13 residues. The germline V gene has CDR1 SGHDN and CDR2 FVKESK. This chain's CDR3 is CASSQTTSGTTYF. Here the CDR3 DNA reads TGTGCCAGCAGCCAAACAACCTCCGGGACGACTTATTTT.

The chain combines TRBV9 with TRBJ2-1, with D hard to call. Between the trimmed V and J ends, which lost 0 bases and 0 bases, there was a span of 10 bases. Per germline, CDR1 SGDLS and CDR2 YYNGEE. The CDR3 consists of 16 residues. The chain's CDR3 is CASSVEGLSSYNEQFF. The DNA for the CDR3 is TGTGCCAGCAGCGTAGAGGGATTAAGCTCCTACAATGAGCAGTTCTTC.

The chain combines TRBV9 with TRBJ2-2, with unresolved D. The germline CDR1 and CDR2 sequences are SGDLS and YYNGEE. V was pared by 5 bases and J by 3 bases, with 2 bases between. This CDR3 comprises 11 residues. The CDR3 nucleotides read TGTGCCAGCAGACACACCGGGGAGCTGTTTTTT. Residues: CASRHTGELFF.

This chain links TRBV19 with TRBJ2-7; D might be TRBD1 (5 bases). The CDR3 loop spans 14 amino acids. V was pared by 5 bases and J by 3 bases, with 14 bases between. Germline V CDR1 and CDR2: LNHDA, SQIVND (reference sequence). The CDR3 loop is CASSLDIGVYEQYF. CDR3 nucleotide sequence: TGTGCCAGTAGTCTGGACATAGGGGTCTACGAGCAGTACTTC. Using reference TRBV19 and TRBJ2-7 for the parts outside the CDR3, the full variable domain is DGGITQSPKYLFRKEGQNVTLSCEQNLNHDAMYWYRQDPGQGLRLIYYSQIVNDFQKGDIAEGYSVSREKKESFPLTVTSAQKNPTAFYLCASSLDIGVYEQYFGPGTRLTVT.